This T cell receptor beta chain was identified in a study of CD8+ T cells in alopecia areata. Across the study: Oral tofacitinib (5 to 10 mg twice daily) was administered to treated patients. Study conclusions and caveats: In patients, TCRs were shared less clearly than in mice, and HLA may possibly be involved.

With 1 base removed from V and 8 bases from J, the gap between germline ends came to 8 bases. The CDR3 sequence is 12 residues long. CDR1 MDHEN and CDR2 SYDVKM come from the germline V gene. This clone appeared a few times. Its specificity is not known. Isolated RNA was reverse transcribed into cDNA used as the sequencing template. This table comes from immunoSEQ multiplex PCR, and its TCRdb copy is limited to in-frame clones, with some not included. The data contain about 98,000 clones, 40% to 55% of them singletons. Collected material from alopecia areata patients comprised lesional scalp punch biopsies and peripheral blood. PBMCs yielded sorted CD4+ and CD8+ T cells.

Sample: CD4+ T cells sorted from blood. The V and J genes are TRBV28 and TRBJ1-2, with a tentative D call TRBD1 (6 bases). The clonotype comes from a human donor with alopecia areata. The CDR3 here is CASSLFGGGYTF. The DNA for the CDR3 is TGTGCCAGCAGTTTATTCGGGGGCGGCTACACCTTC.